This TCR beta chain was sequenced during a study of blood T cell repertoires in COVID-19. Study summary: Italy, Spain and the United States were the sources of the convalescent and acute COVID-19 samples.

In the authors' workflow: Amplifying reference gene primers gave estimates of nucleated cell counts. The data were produced by immunoSEQ multiplex PCR, yet TCRdb's version contains in-frame clones alone and is incomplete. D and trimming were read from the DNA, whereas the V and J calls and clone size are those reported in that table. Of 200,000 to 250,000 clones detected, under 90% appear once; the ten largest clones hold about 3.4%. The length of the CDR3 is 16 residues. Germline CDR1 SGHKS, CDR2 YYEKEE (reference sequence). With 0 bases clipped from V and 5 bases from J, the junction kept 6 bases outside the gene matches.

The material sequenced was PBMCs or T cells enriched from blood (not recorded which). V usage is TRBV5-5 and J usage is TRBJ2-5; 11 nucleotides agree with TRBD1. The receptor's source is a woman in her fifties or sixties who had recovered from COVID-19. The CDR3 loop reads CASSLAGQGAWETQYF. CDR3 DNA sequence: TGTGCCAGCAGCTTGGCAGGACAGGGGGCGTGGGAGACCCAGTACTTC.